These 14 T cell receptor beta chains originate from one sample sequenced in a study of response to subunit inactivated influenza vaccine. One entry per CDR3 protein results from TCRdb running MiXCR on the RT-PCR reads. The table shows almost 250,000 distinct CDR3 sequences, with 12% occurring only once. The sequences come from non-naive T cells sorted from PBMCs, collected less than 15 days before vaccination. These receptors were taken from a middle-aged man who received an inactivated influenza vaccine.

This clonotype was counted many times. V gene TRBV3-1 combines with J gene TRBJ2-1; 16 nucleotides line up with TRBD2. V trimming: 2 bases; J trimming: 4 bases; junction bases outside the gene matches: 11. There are 20 residues in the CDR3. The germline gives CDR1 LGHDT, CDR2 YNNKEL (reference sequence). CDR3 residues: CASSQPGTSGRVDSYNEQFF. The CDR3 nucleotides are TGTGCCAGCAGCCAACCTGGGACTAGCGGGAGGGTCGATTCATACAATGAGCAGTTCTTC.

This clonotype was seen more than once but under ten times. This chain connects TRBV7-6 to TRBJ2-7, with TRBD2 as a possible D gene (5 bases). CDR1 SGHVS and CDR2 FNYEAQ come from the germline V gene. Trimming took off 5 bases at V and 6 bases at J, with 20 bases between the two ends. The CDR3 is 15 residues long. For the CDR3, the DNA is TGTGCCAGCAGCCCCGCACCGGGGAGCTCACGCGAGCAGTACTTC. This translates into CASSPAPGSSREQYF. Looking up the rest from reference TRBV7-6 and TRBJ2-7 gives the full variable domain: GAGVSQSPRYKVTKRGQDVALRCDPISGHVSLYWYRQALGQGPEFLTYFNYEAQQDKSGLPNDRFSAERPEGSISTLTIQRTEQRDSAMYRCASSPAPGSSREQYFGPGTRLTVT.

This clonotype appeared a few times. V usage is TRBV13 and J usage is TRBJ2-7; TRBD1 matches 7 bases. Germline V gives CDR1 PRHDT, CDR2 FYEKMQ (reference sequence). The CDR3 runs 16 residues. V lost 3 bases, J lost 5 bases, and 13 bases stayed unmatched. CDR3 nucleotides: TGTGCCAGCAGCTTTATGGACAGGTTGACTGGCAACGAGCAGTACTTC. Protein: CASSFMDRLTGNEQYF.

The sample holds a few counts of this clonotype. The genes are TRBV19 and TRBJ2-2; D gene unclear. V lost 7 bases to trimming and J lost 2 bases, with 8 bases between them. Looked up from germline, CDR1 is LNHDA and CDR2 is SQIVND (reference sequence). The CDR3 has 13 amino acids. This CDR3 is CASNSHNTGELFF. CDR3 sequence (DNA): TGTGCCAGTAACAGCCACAACACCGGGGAGCTGTTTTTT.

This clonotype was seen repeatedly, ten times or more. J is TRBJ2-3 and V is TRBV28, with TRBD2 matching 9 bases. The CDR3 has 19 amino acids. Trimming at V came to 6 bases and at J to 1 base, leaving 17 bases not matched to a gene. Per germline, CDR1 MDHEN and CDR2 SYDVKM. The CDR3 loop reads CASRGRRGGHRDRTDTQYF. The CDR3 DNA reads TGTGCCAGCAGAGGTCGGCGGGGGGGCCATAGGGATCGCACAGATACGCAGTATTTT.

The rearrangement uses TRBV5-1 and TRBJ2-5; possible D gene TRBD1, 7 bases. V gave up 5 bases and J gave up 2 bases, with 10 bases separating them. This CDR3 has 13 amino acids. Germline V gene lookup returns CDR1 SGHRS and CDR2 YFSETQ. DNA of the CDR3: TGCGCCAGCAGGGCAGGGGGGCAAGAGACCCAGTACTTC. The encoded protein is CASRAGGQETQYF.

The sample holds many counts of this clonotype. This chain uses TRBV20-1 with TRBJ2-3; tentative D call: TRBD1 (6 bases). V gave up 8 bases and J gave up 0 bases, with 12 bases separating them. This CDR3 comprises 13 residues. Germline V CDR1 and CDR2: DFQATT, SNEGSKA (reference sequence). Here the CDR3 DNA reads TGCAGTACAACAGGGTCCAGCACAGATACGCAGTATTTT. Translation: CSTTGSSTDTQYF.

J is TRBJ2-1 and V is TRBV15, with 8 bases that match TRBD2. The CDR3 covers 15 residues. Germline trimming cut 2 bases from V and 0 bases from J; bases unmatched to any gene: 0. In germline, CDR1 is LNHNV, CDR2 YYDKDF (reference sequence). The CDR3 nucleotides are TGTGCCACCAGCAGAAGCGGGGGCTCCTACAATGAGCAGTTCTTC. Protein sequence: CATSRSGGSYNEQFF.

V usage is TRBV7-2 and J usage is TRBJ2-1, with D unresolved. Per the germline V gene, CDR1 is SGHTA and CDR2 is FQGNSA. There are 14 residues in the CDR3. Trimming took 1 base from V and 8 from J, leaving 12 bases between them. CDR3 sequence reads: CASSLDGSTDEQFF. CDR3 DNA: TGTGCCAGCAGCTTAGACGGCTCCACCGATGAGCAGTTCTTC.

This clonotype was detected only a few times. The chain joins TRBV29-1 to TRBJ1-5; 7 bases line up with TRBD1. V was clipped by 4 bases and J by 5 bases; unmatched bases: 8. The CDR3 sequence is 14 residues long. Germline V gene lookup returns CDR1 SQVTM and CDR2 ANQGSEA. The CDR3 sequence: CSVGLTGSDQPQHF. In nucleotides, the CDR3 is TGCAGCGTTGGATTGACAGGGTCGGATCAGCCCCAGCATTTT.

The V and J genes are TRBV6-1 and TRBJ2-5, with no clear D. Germline CDR1 MNHNS, CDR2 SASEGT. Between the trimmed V and J ends, which lost 1 base and 7 bases, there was a span of 16 bases. The CDR3 extends over 15 amino acids. CDR3 protein: CASSEEVVGVGTQYF. Here the CDR3 DNA reads TGTGCCAGCAGTGAAGAGGTCGTTGGGGTCGGGACCCAGTACTTC.

The chain has TRBV20-1 and TRBJ1-1; TRBD1 might be the D (6 bases). The CDR3 covers 13 residues. V lost 5 bases and J lost 0, with 10 bases in between. Germline assignment: CDR1 DFQATT and CDR2 SNEGSKA (reference sequence). This CDR3 is CSARQAMNTEAFF. The CDR3 DNA sequence: TGCAGTGCTCGACAGGCCATGAACACTGAAGCTTTCTTT.

This clonotype was counted a few times. This chain connects TRBV6-5 to TRBJ2-7, with 9 bases identical to TRBD1. V shed 4 bases and J 2 bases; nucleotides not matched to a gene: 9. Germline CDR1 MNHEY, CDR2 SVGAGI. CDR3 length: 16 amino acids. This CDR3 is CASSSLGDREPYEQYF. Written as DNA, the CDR3 is TGTGCCAGCAGTTCCCTCGGGGACAGGGAACCCTACGAGCAGTACTTC.

This chain joins TRBV20-1 and TRBJ2-1, with D perhaps TRBD1 (6 bases). Between the trimmed V and J ends, which lost 0 bases and 15 bases, there was a span of 15 bases. The CDR3 consists of 12 residues. Germline V gene data show CDR1 as DFQATT and CDR2 as SNEGSKA (reference sequence). The CDR3 here is CSARDIALGGFF. DNA for the CDR3: TGCAGTGCTAGAGATATAGCCTTAGGGGGGTTCTTC.